The 25 T cell receptor beta chains listed next were all sequenced from one sample in a study of quantifying T cell responses using KT2 cells. Study details: TCR alpha and beta constant-region primers primed reverse transcription of RNA.

A single-stranded UMI oligo with SP2 sequence was ligated to cDNA 3' ends. An equimolar mix of RC1.1 and RC1.2 primed the beta chain across TRBC1 and TRBC2. One entry per CDR3 protein, called by TCRdb with MiXCR from the UMI-ligation and nested PCR reads. Of tens of thousands of distinct CDR3 sequences listed, about 12% are singletons. The specimen sequenced was PBMCs spiked with cells of the T cell clone KT2. The source is a human donor.

The chain carries TRBV5-8 and TRBJ2-3, with a possible D match to TRBD2 (6 bases). Looked up from germline, CDR1 is SGHTS and CDR2 is YDEGEE. V lost 5 bases and J lost 2, with 12 bases in between. The CDR3 loop spans 14 amino acids. This CDR3 reads CASRIRGTTDTQYF. The DNA for the CDR3 is TGTGCCAGCAGAATACGGGGGACCACAGATACGCAGTATTTT. Using reference TRBV5-8 and TRBJ2-3 for the parts outside the CDR3, the full variable domain is EAGVTQSPTHLIKTRGQQATLRCSPISGHTSVYWYQQALGLGLQFLLWYDEGEERNRGNFPPRFSGRQFPNYSSELNVNALELEDSALYLCASRIRGTTDTQYFGPGTRLTVL.

This clonotype occurred many times. The V call is TRBV20-1, the J call TRBJ2-1, with a tentative D call TRBD2 (6 bases). Germline V lookup: CDR1 DFQATT, CDR2 SNEGSKA (reference sequence). The length of the CDR3 is 13 residues. V was clipped by 2 bases and J by 6 bases, with 11 bases between them. The CDR3 loop is CSARSQTSNEQFF. CDR3 DNA sequence: TGCAGTGCTAGATCACAGACTAGCAATGAGCAGTTCTTC.

V is TRBV30 and J is TRBJ1-2; 7 nucleotides agree with TRBD1. The CDR3 runs 15 residues. V lost 0 bases, J lost 2 bases, and 6 bases stayed unmatched. The germline V gene has CDR1 GTSNPN and CDR2 SVGIG (reference sequence). CDR3 DNA: TGTGCCTGGAGTGTTGAGGACAGGCAGAACTATGGCTACACCTTC. Its protein is CAWSVEDRQNYGYTF.

Ten or more counts support this clonotype. The CDR3 region is CASSQQGIGLGYTF. CDR3 in DNA: TGTGCCAGCAGTCAACAGGGAATTGGGCTTGGCTACACCTTC. The chain employs TRBV6-5 and TRBJ1-2; TRBD1 is a possible D gene (6 bases). Germline V gene lookup returns CDR1 MNHEY and CDR2 SVGAGI. V lost 5 bases and J 7 bases, leaving 17 bases between the germline ends. The CDR3 is made up of 14 amino acids.

This clonotype was observed a few times. The rearrangement uses TRBV20-1 and TRBJ1-5; a weak D match, TRBD1 (6 bases). Trimming stripped 3 bases from V and 3 bases from J, with 9 bases between. Germline-derived CDR1 and CDR2 are DFQATT and SNEGSKA (reference sequence). The CDR3 sequence is 13 residues long. CDR3 sequence: CSASEGDNQPQHF. For the CDR3, the DNA is TGCAGTGCTAGCGAGGGGGACAATCAGCCCCAGCATTTT.

This clonotype was seen a single time. This chain uses TRBV9 with TRBJ2-6; 9 bases map to TRBD1. From germline, CDR1 is SGDLS and CDR2 YYNGEE. V was clipped by 0 bases and J by 0 bases; unmatched bases: 4. This CDR3 spans 18 amino acids. The CDR3 bases are TGTGCCAGCAGCGTAGGGACAGGGGTGGGCTCTGGGGCCAACGTCCTGACTTTC. Translation: CASSVGTGVGSGANVLTF. Complete variable domain (other parts from reference TRBV9 and TRBJ2-6): DSGVTQTPKHLITATGQRVTLRCSPRSGDLSVYWYQQSLDQGLQFLIQYYNGEERAKGNILERFSAQQFPDLHSELNLSSLELGDSALYFCASSVGTGVGSGANVLTFGAGSRLTVL.

In this sample, this clonotype turned up a few times. The rearrangement uses TRBV15 and TRBJ1-1, with TRBD1 identical over 9 bases. Looked up from germline, CDR1 is LNHNV and CDR2 is YYDKDF (reference sequence). V lost 4 bases to trimming and J lost 4 bases; unmatched junction nucleotides: 4. CDR3 length: 14 amino acids. The CDR3 sequence: CATSKDRGGTEAFF. The CDR3 DNA follows: TGTGCCACCAGCAAGGACAGGGGTGGCACTGAAGCTTTCTTT.

In its sample, this clonotype was seen many times. J is TRBJ2-3 and V is TRBV4-2, with 10 nucleotides matching TRBD2. The germline V gene encodes CDR1 LGHNA and CDR2 YNFKEQ. The CDR3 covers 17 residues. The V gene end was trimmed by 7 bases and the J gene end by 5 bases; junction bases not matched to a gene: 15. The CDR3 is CASTPLGQGLAKDTQYF. The CDR3 DNA sequence: TGTGCCAGCACCCCTTTGGGCCAGGGACTAGCGAAAGATACGCAGTATTTT.

The chain couples TRBV3-1 to TRBJ2-2; the D gene is possibly TRBD1 (5 bases). The CDR3 has 14 residues. Germline V gene sequence: CDR1 LGHDT, CDR2 YNNKEL (reference sequence). V was cut by 0 bases and J by 7 bases, with 9 bases left in between. The CDR3 bases are TGTGCCAGCAGCCAAGATCAGGGTAGCGGGGAGCTGTTTTTT. This gives the protein CASSQDQGSGELFF. The complete variable domain, with remaining parts taken from reference TRBV3-1 and TRBJ2-2, reads DTAVSQTPKYLVTQMGNDKSIKCEQNLGHDTMYWYKQDSKKFLKIMFSYNNKELIINETVPNRFSPKSPDKAHLNLHINSLELGDSAVYFCASSQDQGSGELFFGEGSRLTVL.

V gene TRBV20-1 combines with J gene TRBJ2-3; D possibly corresponds to TRBD1 (6 bases). The CDR3 runs 14 residues. Germline V gene lookup returns CDR1 DFQATT and CDR2 SNEGSKA (reference sequence). V was pared by 5 bases and J by 5 bases, with 17 bases between. CDR3: CSAHVPRGIDTQYF. CDR3 nucleotides: TGCAGTGCTCACGTGCCAAGGGGGATAGATACGCAGTATTTT.

This clonotype was counted many times. The V call is TRBV24-1, the J call TRBJ2-1; D not resolved. The CDR3 totals 11 residues. Germline V gene lookup returns CDR1 KGHDR and CDR2 SFDVKD. Trimming shortened V by 7 bases and J by 4 bases, and 4 bases separated the two germline ends. The CDR3 sequence is CATSRYNEQFF. The CDR3 DNA sequence: TGTGCCACCAGCAGATACAATGAGCAGTTCTTC.

V and J are TRBV20-1 and TRBJ1-5; 8 bases map to TRBD1. CDR3 length: 14 amino acids. V lost 3 bases, J lost 7 bases, and 8 bases stayed unmatched. Germline V CDR1 and CDR2: DFQATT, SNEGSKA (reference sequence). The CDR3 DNA reads as TGCAGTGCTAGTCGCCAGGGGGCCCGGCAGCCCCAGCATTTT. Protein sequence: CSASRQGARQPQHF.

V is TRBV5-1 and J is TRBJ2-7; 9 nucleotides agree with TRBD1. The germline V gene has CDR1 SGHRS and CDR2 YFSETQ. With V trimmed by 5 bases and J by 5 bases, 11 bases remained unmatched. The CDR3 length is 15 residues. The DNA of the CDR3 is TGCGCCAGCAGGTACCTGGACAGGGGTGTGGACGAGCAGTACTTC. Translating it yields CASRYLDRGVDEQYF.

The rearrangement joins TRBV6-6 to TRBJ2-3, with a tentative D call TRBD1 (6 bases). CDR3 length: 15 amino acids. Per germline, CDR1 MNHNY and CDR2 SVGAGI (reference sequence). The V and J ends lost 7 bases and 1 base respectively, with 15 bases between them. The CDR3 spells CASTDQGRGTDTQYF. The CDR3 nucleotides are TGTGCCAGCACCGACCAGGGGCGCGGCACAGATACGCAGTATTTT.

CDR3 DNA: TGCAGTGCTCCCGACAGGGGAACCTACGAGCAGTACTTC. This translates into CSAPDRGTYEQYF. The chain links TRBV20-1 to TRBJ2-7; 8 bases are a match to TRBD1. Trimming took 5 bases from V and 2 from J; bases not matched to a gene: 5. CDR1 DFQATT and CDR2 SNEGSKA come from the germline V gene (reference sequence). The CDR3 contains 13 residues.

V usage is TRBV7-2 and J usage is TRBJ1-5; 8 nucleotides agree with TRBD1. The germline V gene has CDR1 SGHTA and CDR2 FQGNSA. The ends lost 5 bases at V and 7 bases at J; junction bases unmatched: 7. This CDR3 region has 14 residues. CDR3 sequence reads: CASSHQGAGQPQHF. The CDR3 nucleotides read TGTGCCAGCAGCCATCAGGGGGCCGGGCAGCCCCAGCATTTT.

In its sample, this clonotype was seen a few times. This chain connects TRBV29-1 to TRBJ1-2; a weak D match, TRBD1 (5 bases). Germline V lookup: CDR1 SQVTM, CDR2 ANQGSEA. This CDR3 has 14 residues. Trimming pared 1 base from V and 0 bases from J, leaving 9 bases between. CDR3 sequence: CSVEGQPPNYGYTF. CDR3 bases: TGCAGCGTTGAAGGACAGCCCCCTAACTATGGCTACACCTTC. Combining the CDR3 with reference TRBV29-1 and TRBJ1-2 gives the whole variable domain SAVISQKPSRDICQRGTSLTIQCQVDSQVTMMFWYRQQPGQSLTLIATANQGSEATYESGFVIDKFPISRPNLTFSTLTVSNMSPEDSSIYLCSVEGQPPNYGYTFGSGTRLTVV.

Many counts were recorded for this clonotype. The chain joins TRBV20-1 to TRBJ2-7; 7 nucleotides agree with TRBD2. The V and J ends lost 3 bases and 6 bases, in that order; junction bases with no gene match: 11. The germline gives CDR1 DFQATT, CDR2 SNEGSKA (reference sequence). The CDR3 runs 14 residues. This chain's CDR3 is CSARMGGKAVEQYF. As DNA, the CDR3 is TGCAGTGCTAGGATGGGGGGGAAAGCGGTCGAGCAGTACTTC.

This clonotype has just a few counts. The chain has TRBV12-3 or TRBV12-4 and TRBJ2-5; D not certain. The CDR3 is made up of 11 amino acids. The ends were cut back, 6 bases at V and 5 bases at J, with 7 bases in the middle. The chain's CDR3 is CASSLRETQYF. In nucleotides, the CDR3 is TGTGCCAGCAGCCTTCGGGAGACCCAGTACTTC.

The gene calls are TRBV5-1 and TRBJ1-6; the D is unclear. The CDR3 runs to 16 residues. Germline V gene lookup returns CDR1 SGHRS and CDR2 YFSETQ. Between the trimmed V and J ends, which lost 2 bases and 2 bases, there was a span of 11 bases. The CDR3: CASSFDGVAYNSPLHF. The CDR3 DNA reads as TGCGCCAGCAGCTTCGACGGGGTAGCCTATAATTCACCCCTCCACTTT.

The V gene is TRBV20-1, the J gene TRBJ2-5; 7 positions agree with TRBD1. Germline trimming cut 6 bases from V and 4 bases from J; bases unmatched to any gene: 2. CDR3 length: 11 residues. CDR1 is DFQATT, CDR2 SNEGSKA, per germline (reference sequence). CDR3 sequence (DNA): TGCAGTGCGAGACAGGGAGAGACCCAGTACTTC. This sequence encodes CSARQGETQYF.

The V gene is TRBV10-2, the J gene TRBJ2-1; 13 bases align to TRBD2. This CDR3 has 14 amino acids. V shed 6 bases, J shed 4 bases, and the junction held 0 bases outside the gene matches. Per the germline V gene, CDR1 is WSHSY and CDR2 is SAAADI. The CDR3 DNA reads TGCGCCAGCAGACTAGCGGGAGGGTACAATGAGCAGTTCTTC. It encodes CASRLAGGYNEQFF.

This clonotype was seen many times. This chain links TRBV20-1 with TRBJ2-1; the match to TRBD2 covers 12 bases. J was trimmed by 9 bases and V by 3 bases; bases with no gene match: 12. This CDR3 is 16 amino acids long. Germline assignment: CDR1 DFQATT and CDR2 SNEGSKA (reference sequence). DNA of the CDR3: TGCAGTGCTAGCGCGGTGAGGACTAGCGGGATTGGTGAGCAGTTCTTC. This codes for CSASAVRTSGIGEQFF.

The J gene is TRBJ1-2, the V gene TRBV29-1; the D is unclear. Germline CDR1 is SQVTM and CDR2 is ANQGSEA. The CDR3 extends over 12 amino acids. V was clipped by 4 bases and J by 5 bases, with 11 bases between them. In nucleotides, the CDR3 is TGCAGCGTTGGGGTCGCGGGGTATGGCTACACCTTC. Translation gives CSVGVAGYGYTF.

The chain employs TRBV5-1 and TRBJ2-3, with D tentatively TRBD2 (7 bases). This CDR3 contains 15 residues. Germline CDR1 is SGHRS and CDR2 is YFSETQ. V was shortened by 4 bases and J by 2 bases, with 14 bases between the two germline ends. The CDR3 is CASSKAGAHTDTQYF. The CDR3 bases are TGCGCCAGCAGCAAGGCGGGGGCTCACACAGATACGCAGTATTTT.